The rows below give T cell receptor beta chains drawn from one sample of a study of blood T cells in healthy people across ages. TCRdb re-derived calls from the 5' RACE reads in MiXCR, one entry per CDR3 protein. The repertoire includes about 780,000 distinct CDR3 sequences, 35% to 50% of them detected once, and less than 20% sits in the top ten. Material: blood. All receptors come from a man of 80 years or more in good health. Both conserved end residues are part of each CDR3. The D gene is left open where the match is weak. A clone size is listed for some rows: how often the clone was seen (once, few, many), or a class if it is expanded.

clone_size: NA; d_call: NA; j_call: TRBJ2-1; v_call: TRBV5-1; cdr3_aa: CASSLNYGGQKGYNEQFF; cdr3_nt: TGCGCCAGCAGCTTGAACTACGGGGGACAAAAAGGTTACAATGAGCAGTTCTTC
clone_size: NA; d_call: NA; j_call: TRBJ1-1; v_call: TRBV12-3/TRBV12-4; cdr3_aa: CASSPQGLSTEAFF; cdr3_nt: TGTGCCAGCAGCCCTCAGGGGTTAAGCACTGAAGCTTTCTTT
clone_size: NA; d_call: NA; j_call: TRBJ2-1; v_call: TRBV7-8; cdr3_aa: CASSGAYNEQFF; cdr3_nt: TGTGCCAGTTCAGGGGCCTACAATGAGCAGTTCTTC
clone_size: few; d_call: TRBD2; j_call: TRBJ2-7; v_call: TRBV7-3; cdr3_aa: CASSLFNPTSGSLGDPYEQYF; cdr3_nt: TGTGCCAGCAGCTTATTTAATCCGACTAGCGGGAGTCTGGGCGATCCCTACGAGCAGTACTTC
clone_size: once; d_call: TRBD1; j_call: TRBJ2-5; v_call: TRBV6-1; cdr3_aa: CASSGGTGGFYETQYF; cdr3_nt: TGTGCCAGCAGTGGCGGGACAGGGGGCTTCTATGAGACCCAGTACTTC
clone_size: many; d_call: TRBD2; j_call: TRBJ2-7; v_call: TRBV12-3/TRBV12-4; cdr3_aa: CASSPGLAGGEQYF; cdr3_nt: TGTGCCAGCAGCCCCGGGCTAGCGGGAGGCGAGCAGTACTTC
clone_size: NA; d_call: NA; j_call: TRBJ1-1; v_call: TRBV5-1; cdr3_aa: CASSLQGRGTEAFF; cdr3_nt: TGCGCCAGCAGCTTGCAGGGTCGAGGGACTGAAGCTTTCTTT
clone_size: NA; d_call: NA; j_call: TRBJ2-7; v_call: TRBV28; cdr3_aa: CASGSGTQVYEQYF; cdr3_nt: TGTGCCAGCGGGTCCGGGACACAGGTCTACGAGCAGTACTTC
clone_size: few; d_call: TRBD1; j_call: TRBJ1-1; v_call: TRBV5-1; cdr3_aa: CASSSDRGVTEAFF; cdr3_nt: TGCGCCAGCAGCTCGGACAGGGGCGTCACTGAAGCTTTCTTT
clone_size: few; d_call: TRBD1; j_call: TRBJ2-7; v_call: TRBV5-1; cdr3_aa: CASSSMPPGQNFYEQYF; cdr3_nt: TGCGCCAGCAGCTCAATGCCCCCGGGACAGAACTTCTACGAGCAGTACTTC
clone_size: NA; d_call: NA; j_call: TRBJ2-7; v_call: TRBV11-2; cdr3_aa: CASSPLGGKDGYEQYF; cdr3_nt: TGTGCCAGCAGCCCCCTTGGGGGGAAAGACGGCTACGAGCAGTACTTC
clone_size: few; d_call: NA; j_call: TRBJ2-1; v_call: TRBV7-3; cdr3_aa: CASNSLGGRGEQFF; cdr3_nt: TGTGCCAGCAATTCACTAGGGGGGAGAGGTGAGCAGTTCTTC
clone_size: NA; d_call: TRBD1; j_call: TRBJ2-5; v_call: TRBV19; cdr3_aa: CASSTGGRNPQYF; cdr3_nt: TGTGCCAGTAGTACAGGGGGTAGAAACCCCCAGTACTTC
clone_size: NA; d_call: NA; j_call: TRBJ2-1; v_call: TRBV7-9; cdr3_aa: CASSPIQIQGEQFF; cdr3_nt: TGTGCCAGCAGTCCTATCCAGATACAAGGGGAGCAGTTCTTC
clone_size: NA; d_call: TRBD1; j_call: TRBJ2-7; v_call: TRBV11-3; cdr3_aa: CASSTRTGDRSEQYF; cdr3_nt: TGTGCCAGCAGCACCCGGACAGGCGATAGAAGCGAGCAGTACTTC
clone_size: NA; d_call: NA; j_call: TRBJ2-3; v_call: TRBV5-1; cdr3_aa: CASYVRSSTDTQYF; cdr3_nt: TGCGCCAGCTATGTTCGATCTAGCACAGATACGCAGTATTTT
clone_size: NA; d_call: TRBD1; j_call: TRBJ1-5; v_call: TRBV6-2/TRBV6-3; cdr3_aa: CASRYGTNAAGGQPQHF; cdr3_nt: TGTGCCAGCAGATACGGGACCAATGCGGCAGGGGGCCAGCCCCAGCATTTT
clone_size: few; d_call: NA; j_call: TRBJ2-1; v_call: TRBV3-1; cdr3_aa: CASSQDPQVTLYNEQFF; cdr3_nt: TGTGCCAGCAGCCAAGATCCCCAAGTTACCCTTTACAATGAGCAGTTCTTC
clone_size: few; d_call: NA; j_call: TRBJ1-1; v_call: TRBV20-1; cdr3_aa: CSASREGTSFRTEAFF; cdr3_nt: TGCAGTGCTAGCCGTGAGGGGACAAGCTTTCGCACTGAAGCTTTCTTT
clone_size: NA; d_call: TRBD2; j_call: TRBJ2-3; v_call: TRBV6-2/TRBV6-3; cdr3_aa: CASSYSSDLAGATDTQYF; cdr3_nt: TGTGCCAGCAGTTACTCCTCAGATCTAGCGGGAGCAACAGATACGCAGTATTTT
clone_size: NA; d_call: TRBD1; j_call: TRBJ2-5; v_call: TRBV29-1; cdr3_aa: CSVASGGEETQYF; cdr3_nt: TGCAGCGTTGCCTCAGGGGGCGAGGAGACCCAGTACTTC
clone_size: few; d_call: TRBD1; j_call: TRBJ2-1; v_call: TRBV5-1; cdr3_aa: CASSAGTGGSDNEQFF; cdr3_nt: TGCGCCAGCAGCGCTGGGACAGGGGGCTCCGATAATGAGCAGTTCTTC
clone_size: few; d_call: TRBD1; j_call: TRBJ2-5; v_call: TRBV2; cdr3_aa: CASSGTGGKEYF; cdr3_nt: TGTGCCAGCAGTGGAACAGGGGGGAAGGAGTACTTC
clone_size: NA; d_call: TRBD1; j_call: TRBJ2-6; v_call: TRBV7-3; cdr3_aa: CASSLTGQGFTSGANVLTF; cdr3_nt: TGTGCCAGCAGCTTAACTGGACAGGGTTTCACCTCTGGGGCCAACGTCCTGACTTTC
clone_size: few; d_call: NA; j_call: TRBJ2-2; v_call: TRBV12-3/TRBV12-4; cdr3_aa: CASSWRDTGELFF; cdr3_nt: TGTGCCAGCAGTTGGAGGGACACCGGGGAGCTGTTTTTT
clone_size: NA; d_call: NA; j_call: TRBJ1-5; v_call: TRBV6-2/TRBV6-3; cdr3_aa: CASSYSGRVGQPQHF; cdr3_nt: TGTGCCAGCAGTTATTCGGGAAGGGTCGGTCAGCCCCAGCATTTT
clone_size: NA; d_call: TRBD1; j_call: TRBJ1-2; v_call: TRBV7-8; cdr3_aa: CASSLTRGRSYGYTF; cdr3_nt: TGTGCCAGCAGCTTGACTAGGGGGCGCAGCTATGGCTACACCTTC
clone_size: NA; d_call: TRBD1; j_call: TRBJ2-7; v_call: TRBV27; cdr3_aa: CASSLRTGGDYEQYF; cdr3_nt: TGTGCCAGCAGTTTAAGGACAGGGGGAGATTACGAGCAGTACTTC
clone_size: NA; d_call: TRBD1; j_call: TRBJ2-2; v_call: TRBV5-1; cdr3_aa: CASSTRTGGTGELFF; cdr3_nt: TGCGCCAGCAGTACCAGGACAGGGGGAACCGGGGAGCTGTTTTTT
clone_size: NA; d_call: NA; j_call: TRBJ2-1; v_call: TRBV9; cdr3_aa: CASRSQSSVNEQFF; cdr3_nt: TGTGCCAGCAGGTCCCAATCCTCGGTCAATGAGCAGTTCTTC
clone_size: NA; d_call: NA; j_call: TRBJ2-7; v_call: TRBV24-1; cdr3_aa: CATSDPGGSGTPHYNEQYF; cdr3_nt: TGTGCCACCAGTGACCCTGGGGGTAGCGGCACACCCCACTACAATGAGCAGTACTTC
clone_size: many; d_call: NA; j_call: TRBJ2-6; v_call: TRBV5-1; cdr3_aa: CASSFSGTGANVLTF; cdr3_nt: TGCGCCAGCAGCTTCTCGGGAACTGGGGCCAACGTCCTGACTTTC
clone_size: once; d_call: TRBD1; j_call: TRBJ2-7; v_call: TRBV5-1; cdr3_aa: CASSLSQGALSYGQYF; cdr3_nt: TGCGCCAGCAGCTTATCACAGGGGGCCCTCTCCTACGGGCAGTACTTC
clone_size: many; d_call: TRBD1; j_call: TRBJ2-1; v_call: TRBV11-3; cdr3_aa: CASSGRDRDHEQFF; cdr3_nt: TGTGCCAGCAGCGGCCGGGACAGGGACCATGAGCAGTTCTTC